This T cell receptor beta chain comes out of a study of blood T cell repertoires in COVID-19. About the research overall: The study drew acute and convalescent COVID-19 samples from the United States, Italy and Spain.

The germline gives CDR1 LGHNA, CDR2 YNFKEQ. The CDR3 has 13 residues. The germline V and J ends were trimmed by 0 bases and 6 bases, with 7 bases remaining between them. This clone appeared a single time. Additional DNA sequences in this sample encode the identical CDR3. As handled by the study authors: Using reference gene primer amplification, nucleated cell counts were estimated. Repertoires were generated with immunoSEQ multiplex PCR, while TCRdb's copy carries only in-frame clones and drops some. V and J calls and clone size are given by that table; D and trimming were obtained from the DNA. The table has 310,000 or so clones, approximately 86% seen once; the top ten hold 1% to 1.5%.

Source material: peripheral blood. This clonotype was obtained from a man between 65 and 85 years old with acute or convalescent COVID-19. This rearrangement joins TRBV4-2 to TRBJ2-3, with a possible D match to TRBD2 (5 bases). The CDR3 bases are TGTGCCAGCAGCCAAGATACGGGGGATACGCAGTATTTT. Protein: CASSQDTGDTQYF.